This T cell receptor (beta chain) is from a study of CD8 T cells in Susac syndrome. 0.5 to 1 ug RNA was reverse transcribed with random hexamers. In TCRdb, the immunoSEQ multiplex PCR reads were re-called with MiXCR into one record per CDR3 protein. Of tens of thousands of distinct CDR3 sequences listed, approximately 96% are singletons. Study-level findings and limits: Maximal CD8+ clonal expansion in Susac was observed within TEMRA cells and among active patients.

With regard to this clonotype: Its antigen is undetermined.

The CDR3 runs 14 residues. CDR1 and CDR2 from the germline V gene are DFQATT and SNEGSKA (reference sequence). With 6 bases clipped from V and 2 bases from J, the junction kept 9 bases outside the gene matches. This clonotype was sampled from a human donor with Susac syndrome. Specimen: CD8+ T cells from PBMCs. The chain joins TRBV20-1 to TRBJ2-7, with 8 positions matching TRBD1. Written as DNA, the CDR3 is TGCAGTGCCAGAACCGGGACAGGAACCTACGAGCAGTACTTC. Protein sequence: CSARTGTGTYEQYF.